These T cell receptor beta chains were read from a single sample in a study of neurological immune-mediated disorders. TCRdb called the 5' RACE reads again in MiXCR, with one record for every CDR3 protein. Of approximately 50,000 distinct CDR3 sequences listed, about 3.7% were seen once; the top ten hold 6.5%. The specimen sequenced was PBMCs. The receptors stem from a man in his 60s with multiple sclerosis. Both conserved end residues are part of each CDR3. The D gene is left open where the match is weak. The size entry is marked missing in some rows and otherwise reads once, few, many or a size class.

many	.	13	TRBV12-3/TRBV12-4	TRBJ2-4	TGTGCCAGCAGCCTCCCGGGGGAAAACATTCAGTACTTC	CASSLPGENIQYF
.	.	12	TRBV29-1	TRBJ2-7	TGCAGCGTCGGGGAAACCTCCTACGAGCAGTACTTC	CSVGETSYEQYF
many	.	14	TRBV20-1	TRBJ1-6	TGCAGTGCCATAGTCTCGGACCTTAATTCACCCCTCCACTTT	CSAIVSDLNSPLHF
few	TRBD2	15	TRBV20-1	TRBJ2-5	TGCAGTGCCAAAGGAGTAGCGGGGGGTGAAGAGACCCAGTACTTC	CSAKGVAGGEETQYF
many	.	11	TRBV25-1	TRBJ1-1	TGTGCCAGTCGACAGATCACTGAAGCTTTCTTT	CASRQITEAFF
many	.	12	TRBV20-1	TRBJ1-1	TGCAGTGCTAGGAGGGGGAACACTGAAGCTTTCTTT	CSARRGNTEAFF
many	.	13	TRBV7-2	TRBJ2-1	TGTGCCAGCAGCTTATACCAGAACGATGAGCAGTTCTTC	CASSLYQNDEQFF
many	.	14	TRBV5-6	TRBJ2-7	TGTGCCAGCAGCTTGGAGATCGGATCCTACGAGCAGTACTTC	CASSLEIGSYEQYF
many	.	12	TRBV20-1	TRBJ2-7	TGCAGTGGACTCTGGAACTCCTACGAGCAGTACTTC	CSGLWNSYEQYF
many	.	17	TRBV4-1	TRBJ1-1	TGCGCCAGCAGCCAAGATAGGGCAACTGGGGAGGACACTGAAGCTTTCTTT	CASSQDRATGEDTEAFF
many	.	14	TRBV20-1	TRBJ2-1	TGCAGTGCTAGAGATCCGCAGGGAGGCGATGAGCAGTTCTTC	CSARDPQGGDEQFF
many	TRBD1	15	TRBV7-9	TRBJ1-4	TGTGCCAGCTCGGGCCAAGACAGGGGGCATGAAAAACTGTTTTTT	CASSGQDRGHEKLFF
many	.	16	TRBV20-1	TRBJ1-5	TGCAGTGCTAGATCCGCCCCGGGGTCGGGCAATCAGCCCCAGCATTTT	CSARSAPGSGNQPQHF
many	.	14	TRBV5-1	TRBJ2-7	TGCGCCAGCAGCACTGGAGACTTCCCCTACGAGCAGTACTTC	CASSTGDFPYEQYF
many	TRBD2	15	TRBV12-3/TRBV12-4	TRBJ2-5	TGTGCCAGCAGGGAGGCGGGGGGGCGAATGGAGACCCAGTACTTC	CASREAGGRMETQYF
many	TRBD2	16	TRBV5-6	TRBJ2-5	TGTGCCAGCAGCTTGGCCGGGGGGGGGTTAAGAGAGACCCAGTACTTC	CASSLAGGGLRETQYF
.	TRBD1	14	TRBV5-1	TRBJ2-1	TGCGCCAGCAGCATGGGACAGCCTATCGATGAGCAGTTCTTC	CASSMGQPIDEQFF
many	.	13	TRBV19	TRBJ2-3	TGTGCCAGTAGTACCGAAGGCACAGATACGCAGTATTTT	CASSTEGTDTQYF
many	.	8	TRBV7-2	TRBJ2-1	TGTGCCAGCAGCCCGGGACACTTC	CASSPGHF
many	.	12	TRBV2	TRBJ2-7	TGTGCCAGCAGCCCAGTGGACTACGAGCAGTACTTC	CASSPVDYEQYF
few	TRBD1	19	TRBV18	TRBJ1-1	TGTGCCAGCTCACTAGGGACAGGGGGTCGGGACAGAATGAACACTGAAGCTTTCTTT	CASSLGTGGRDRMNTEAFF
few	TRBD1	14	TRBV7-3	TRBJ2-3	TGTGCCAGCAGCCGGGACAGGGCCACAGATACGCAGTATTTT	CASSRDRATDTQYF
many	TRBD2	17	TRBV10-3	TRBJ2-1	TGTGCCATCAGTCTCCGGACTAGCGGGGGGGGTTACAATGAGCAGTTCTTC	CAISLRTSGGGYNEQFF
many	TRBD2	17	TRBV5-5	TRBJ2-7	TGTGCCAGCAGCTACCTTCAGCAGGGAGGGTATCGTCGCGAGCAGTACTTC	CASSYLQQGGYRREQYF
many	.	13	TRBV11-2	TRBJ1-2	TGTGCCAGCAGCTTAGAGCGTTCCGGCGGCTACACCTTC	CASSLERSGGYTF
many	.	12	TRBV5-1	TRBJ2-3	TGCGCCAGTACTCCTGGCACAGATACGCAGTATTTT	CASTPGTDTQYF
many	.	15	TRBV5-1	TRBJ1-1	TGCGCCAGCAGCTTTACCGGGACCTCGAACACTGAAGCTTTCTTT	CASSFTGTSNTEAFF
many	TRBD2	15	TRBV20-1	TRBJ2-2	TGCAGTGCTAGGAGCGGGGCACCGAACACCGGGGAGCTGTTTTTT	CSARSGAPNTGELFF
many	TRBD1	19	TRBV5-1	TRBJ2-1	TGCGCCAGCAGCTCTCAGGGACAGGGGGCTCTTCGGTCCTACAATGAGCAGTTCTTC	CASSSQGQGALRSYNEQFF
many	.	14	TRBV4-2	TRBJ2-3	TGTGCCAGCAGCCAAGATCGGGGGACAGATACGCAGTATTTT	CASSQDRGTDTQYF
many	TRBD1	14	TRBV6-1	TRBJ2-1	TGTGCCAGCAGTGAAGGACAGGGTTACGGTGAGCAGTTCTTC	CASSEGQGYGEQFF
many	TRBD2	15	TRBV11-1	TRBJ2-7	TGTGCCAGCAGCCGTCCGGGACTAGCCGGGTACGAGCAGTACTTC	CASSRPGLAGYEQYF
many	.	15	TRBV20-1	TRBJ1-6	TGCAGTGCTAGAGTCACAGCCAGTGGGGATGTCCCCCTCCACTTT	CSARVTASGDVPLHF
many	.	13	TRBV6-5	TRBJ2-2	TGTGCCAGCAGTTACAGCCCCACCGGGGAGCTGTTTTTT	CASSYSPTGELFF
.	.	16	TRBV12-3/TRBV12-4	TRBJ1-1	TGTGCCAGCAGTCCCCGTGGGGGGGGTGATTACACTGAAGCTTTCTTT	CASSPRGGGDYTEAFF
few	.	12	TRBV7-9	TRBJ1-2	TGTGCCAGCAGCGCAGACCCCTATGGCTACACCTTC	CASSADPYGYTF
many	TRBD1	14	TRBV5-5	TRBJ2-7	TGTGCCAGCAGCCCCGGACAGGATAACTACGAGCAGTACTTC	CASSPGQDNYEQYF
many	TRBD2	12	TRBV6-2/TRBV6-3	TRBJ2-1	TGTGCCAGCAGAGGACTAGCGGGATTAGGATTCTTC	CASRGLAGLGFF
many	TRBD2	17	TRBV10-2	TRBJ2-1	TGCGCCAGCAGTGAGGGATTGGGACTAGCGGGAGAAAATGAGCAGTTCTTC	CASSEGLGLAGENEQFF
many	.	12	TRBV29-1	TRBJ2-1	TGCAGCGACCGGGGTCCTAACAATGAGCAGTTCTTC	CSDRGPNNEQFF
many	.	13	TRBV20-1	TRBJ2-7	TGCAGTGCTAGAGACACCACAGGGTGGGAGCAGTACTTC	CSARDTTGWEQYF
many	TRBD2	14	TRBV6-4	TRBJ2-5	TGTGCCAGCAGTCCAACTAGCGGGGCGGAGACCCAGTACTTC	CASSPTSGAETQYF
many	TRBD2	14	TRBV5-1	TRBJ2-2	TGCGCCAGCCGACTAGCGGAATACACCGGGGAGCTGTTTTTT	CASRLAEYTGELFF
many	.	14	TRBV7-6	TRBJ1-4	TGTGCCAGCAGCCCGGGCGGGGGAAATGAAAAACTGTTTTTT	CASSPGGGNEKLFF
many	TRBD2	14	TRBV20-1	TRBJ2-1	TGCAGTGCTCTTACTAGCGGGAGGGCCGATGAGCAGTTCTTC	CSALTSGRADEQFF
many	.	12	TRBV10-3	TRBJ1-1	TGTGCCATCAGGGGATCGAACACTGAAGCTTTCTTT	CAIRGSNTEAFF
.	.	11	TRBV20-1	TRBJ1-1	TGCAGTGCTGGGGGGTACACTGAAGCTTTCTTT	CSAGGYTEAFF
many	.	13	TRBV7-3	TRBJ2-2	TGTGCCAGCAGCTTAAGCACTACCGGGGAGCTGTTTTTT	CASSLSTTGELFF
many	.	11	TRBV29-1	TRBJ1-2	TGCAGCGACCGAGGGGCGGGTGGCTACACCTTC	CSDRGAGGYTF
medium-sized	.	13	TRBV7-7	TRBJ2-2	TGTGCCAGCAGCCCATCCAACACCGGGGAGCTGTTTTTT	CASSPSNTGELFF
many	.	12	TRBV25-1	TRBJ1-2	TGTGCCAGCAGTGAATCTAGCTATGGCTACACCTTC	CASSESSYGYTF
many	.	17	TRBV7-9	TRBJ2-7	TGTGCCAGCAGCCCCCCCCGTCGGACCGACGGCGTCTACGAGCAGTACTTC	CASSPPRRTDGVYEQYF
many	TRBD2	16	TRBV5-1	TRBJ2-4	TGCGCCAGCAGCTTCGGGGGGACGTTAGCCAAAAACATTCAGTACTTC	CASSFGGTLAKNIQYF
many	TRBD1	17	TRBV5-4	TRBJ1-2	TGTGCCAGCAGCTTGTTCACACGGACAGGGTCGAAAAATGGCTACACCTTC	CASSLFTRTGSKNGYTF